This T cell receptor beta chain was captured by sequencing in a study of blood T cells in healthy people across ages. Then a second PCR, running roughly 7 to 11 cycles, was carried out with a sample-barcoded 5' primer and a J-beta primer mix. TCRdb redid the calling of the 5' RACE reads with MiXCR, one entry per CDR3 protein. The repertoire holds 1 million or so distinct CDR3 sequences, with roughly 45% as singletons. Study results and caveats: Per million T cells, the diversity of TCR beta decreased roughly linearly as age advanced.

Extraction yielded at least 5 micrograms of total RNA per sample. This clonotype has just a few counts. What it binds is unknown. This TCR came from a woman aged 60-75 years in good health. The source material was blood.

The CDR3 here is CASSPRGGRYGYTF. CDR3 in DNA: TGTGCCAGCAGCCCTCGTGGGGGGCGCTATGGCTACACCTTC. The J gene is TRBJ1-2, the V gene TRBV3-1; D perhaps matches TRBD1 (6 bases). CDR1 and CDR2 from the germline V gene are LGHDT and YNNKEL (reference sequence). CDR3 length: 14 amino acids. Trimming removed 4 bases at V and 4 bases at J, with 13 bases between.